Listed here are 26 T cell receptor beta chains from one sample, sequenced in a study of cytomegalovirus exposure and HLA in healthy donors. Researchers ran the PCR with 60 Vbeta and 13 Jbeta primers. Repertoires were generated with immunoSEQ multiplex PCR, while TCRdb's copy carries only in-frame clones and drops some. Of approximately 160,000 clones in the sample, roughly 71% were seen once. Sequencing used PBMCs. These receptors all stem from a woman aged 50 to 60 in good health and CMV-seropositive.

DNA for the CDR3: TGTGCCAGCAGTGAAGCGGTTTTTAGACTGAATTTCAATCAGCCCCAGCATTTT. This codes for CASSEAVFRLNFNQPQHF. The rearrangement uses TRBV6-1 and TRBJ1-5, with D hard to call. This CDR3 is 18 amino acids long. Trimming left V 0 bases short and J 3 bases short, with 18 bases between. Germline V lookup: CDR1 MNHNS, CDR2 SASEGT.

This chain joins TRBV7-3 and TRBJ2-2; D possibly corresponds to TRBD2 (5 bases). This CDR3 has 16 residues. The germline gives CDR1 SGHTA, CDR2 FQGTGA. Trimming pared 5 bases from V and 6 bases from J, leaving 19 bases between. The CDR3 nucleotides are TGTGCCAGCAGCCTAGCACTAGGAAGGAGTGCCGGGGAGCTGTTTTTT. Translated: CASSLALGRSAGELFF.

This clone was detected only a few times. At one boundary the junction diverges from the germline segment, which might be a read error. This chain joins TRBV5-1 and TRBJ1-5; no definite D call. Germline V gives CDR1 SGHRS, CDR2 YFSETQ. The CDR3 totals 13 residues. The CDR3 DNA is TGTGCCAGCAGCAGGAGTAGCAATCAGCCCCAGCATTTT. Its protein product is CASSRSSNQPQHF.

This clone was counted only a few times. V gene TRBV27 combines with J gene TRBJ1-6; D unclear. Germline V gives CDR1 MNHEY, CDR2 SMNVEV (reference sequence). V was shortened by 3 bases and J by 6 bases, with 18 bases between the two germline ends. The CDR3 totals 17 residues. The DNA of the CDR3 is TGTGCCAGCAGTTTCCTTACCGCACCCGGAGGTAATTCACCCCTCCACTTT. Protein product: CASSFLTAPGGNSPLHF.

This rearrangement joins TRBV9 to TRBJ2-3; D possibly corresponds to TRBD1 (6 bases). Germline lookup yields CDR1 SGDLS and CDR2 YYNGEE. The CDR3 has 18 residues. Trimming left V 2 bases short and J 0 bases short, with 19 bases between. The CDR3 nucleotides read TGTGCCAGCAGCGTTTTCCCCCGGGACACTTATAGCACAGATACGCAGTATTTT. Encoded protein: CASSVFPRDTYSTDTQYF. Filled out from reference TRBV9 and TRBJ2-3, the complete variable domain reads DSGVTQTPKHLITATGQRVTLRCSPRSGDLSVYWYQQSLDQGLQFLIQYYNGEERAKGNILERFSAQQFPDLHSELNLSSLELGDSALYFCASSVFPRDTYSTDTQYFGPGTRLTVL.

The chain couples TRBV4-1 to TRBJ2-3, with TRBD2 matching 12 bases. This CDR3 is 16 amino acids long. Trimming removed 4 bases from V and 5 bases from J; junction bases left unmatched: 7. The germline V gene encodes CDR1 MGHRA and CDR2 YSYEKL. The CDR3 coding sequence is TGCGCCAGCAGCCCCATCCTAGCGGGGGGGCAAGATACGCAGTATTTT. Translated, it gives CASSPILAGGQDTQYF.

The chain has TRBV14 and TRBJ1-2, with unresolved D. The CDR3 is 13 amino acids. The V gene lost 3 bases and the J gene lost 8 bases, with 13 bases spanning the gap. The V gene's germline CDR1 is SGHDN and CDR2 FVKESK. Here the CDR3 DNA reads TGTGCCAGCAGCCAGCGAGAGGCCGGCGGCTACACCTTC. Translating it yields CASSQREAGGYTF.

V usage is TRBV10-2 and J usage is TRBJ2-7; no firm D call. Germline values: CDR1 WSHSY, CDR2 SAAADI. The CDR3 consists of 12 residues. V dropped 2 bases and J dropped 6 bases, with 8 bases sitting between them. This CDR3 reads CASSEALGEQYF. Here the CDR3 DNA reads TGCGCCAGCAGTGAGGCGCTTGGCGAGCAGTACTTC.

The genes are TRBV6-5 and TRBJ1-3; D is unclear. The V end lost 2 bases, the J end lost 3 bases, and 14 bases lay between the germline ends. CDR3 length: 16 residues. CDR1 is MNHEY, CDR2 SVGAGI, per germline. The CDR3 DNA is TGTGCCAGCAGTTACCTTTCTCCCGCGGATGGAAACACCATATATTTT. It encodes CASSYLSPADGNTIYF.

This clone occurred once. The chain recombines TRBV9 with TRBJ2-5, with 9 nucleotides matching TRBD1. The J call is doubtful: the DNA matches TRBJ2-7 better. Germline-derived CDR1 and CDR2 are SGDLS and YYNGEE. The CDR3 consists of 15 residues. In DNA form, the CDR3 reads TGTGCCAGCAGCGATCAGACAGGGGGCTCCTACGAGCAGTACTTC. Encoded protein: CASSDQTGGSYEQYF.

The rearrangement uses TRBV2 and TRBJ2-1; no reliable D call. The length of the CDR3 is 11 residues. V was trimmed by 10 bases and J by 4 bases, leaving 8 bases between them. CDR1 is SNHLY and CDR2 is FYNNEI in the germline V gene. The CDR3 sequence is CATTVYNEQFF. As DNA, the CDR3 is TGTGCCACCACAGTGTACAATGAGCAGTTCTTC.

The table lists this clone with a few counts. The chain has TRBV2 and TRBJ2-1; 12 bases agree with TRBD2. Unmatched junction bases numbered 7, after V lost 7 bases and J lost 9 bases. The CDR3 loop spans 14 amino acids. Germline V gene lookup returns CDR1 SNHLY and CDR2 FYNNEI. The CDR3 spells CASMSSGGAGEQFF. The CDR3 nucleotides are TGTGCCAGCATGTCTAGCGGGGGGGCTGGTGAGCAGTTCTTC.

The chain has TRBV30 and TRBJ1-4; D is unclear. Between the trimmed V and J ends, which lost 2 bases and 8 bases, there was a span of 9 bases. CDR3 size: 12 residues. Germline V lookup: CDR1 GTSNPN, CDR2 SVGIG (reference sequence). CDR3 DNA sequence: TGTGCCTGGAGTCACACCCTGGAAAAACTGTTTTTT. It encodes CAWSHTLEKLFF.

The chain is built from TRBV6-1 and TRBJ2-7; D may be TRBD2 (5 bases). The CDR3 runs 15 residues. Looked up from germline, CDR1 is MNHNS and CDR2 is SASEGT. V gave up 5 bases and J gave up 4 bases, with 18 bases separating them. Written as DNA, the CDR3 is TGTGCCAGCAGTTCTACGTTTGGCGGGCCTTACGAGCAGTACTTC. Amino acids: CASSSTFGGPYEQYF.

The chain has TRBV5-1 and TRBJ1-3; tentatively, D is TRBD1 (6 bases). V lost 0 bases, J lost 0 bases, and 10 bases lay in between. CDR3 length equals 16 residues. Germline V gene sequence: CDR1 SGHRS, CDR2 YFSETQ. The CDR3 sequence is CASSLVGTSSGNTIYF. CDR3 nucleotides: TGCGCCAGCAGCTTGGTTGGGACAAGCTCTGGAAACACCATATATTTT.

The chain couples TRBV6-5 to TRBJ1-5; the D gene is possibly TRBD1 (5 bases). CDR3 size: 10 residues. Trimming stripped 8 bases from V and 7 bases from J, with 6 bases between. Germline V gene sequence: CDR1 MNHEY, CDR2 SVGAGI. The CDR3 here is CASGQQPQHF. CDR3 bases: TGTGCCAGCGGACAACAGCCCCAGCATTTT.

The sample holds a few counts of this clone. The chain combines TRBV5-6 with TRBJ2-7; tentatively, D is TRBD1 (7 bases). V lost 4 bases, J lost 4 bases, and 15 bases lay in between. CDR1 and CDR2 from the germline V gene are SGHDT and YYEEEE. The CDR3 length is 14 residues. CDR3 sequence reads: CASSRRQGLYEQYF. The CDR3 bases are TGTGCCAGCAGCCGCAGACAGGGACTGTACGAGCAGTACTTC.

This CDR3 is CASSEADRDEQYF. The CDR3 DNA is TGTGCCAGCAGTGAGGCGGACAGGGACGAGCAGTACTTC. This rearrangement joins TRBV25-1 to TRBJ2-7; 8 bases map to TRBD1. J was trimmed by 5 bases and V by 3 bases; bases with no gene match: 3. The germline gives CDR1 MGHDK, CDR2 SYGVNS. The CDR3 runs to 13 residues.

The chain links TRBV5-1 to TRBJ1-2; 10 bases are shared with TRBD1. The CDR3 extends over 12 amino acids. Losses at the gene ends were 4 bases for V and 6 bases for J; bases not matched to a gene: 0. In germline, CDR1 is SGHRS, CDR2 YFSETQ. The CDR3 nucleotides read TGCGCCAGCAGCGGACAGGGGGATGGCTACACCTTC. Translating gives CASSGQGDGYTF.

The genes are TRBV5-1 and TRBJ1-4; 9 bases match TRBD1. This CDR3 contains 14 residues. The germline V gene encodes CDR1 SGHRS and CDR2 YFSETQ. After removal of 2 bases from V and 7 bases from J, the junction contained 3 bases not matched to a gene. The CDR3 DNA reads TGCGCCAGCAGCTTACAGGGGGCTAGTGAAAAACTGTTTTTT. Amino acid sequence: CASSLQGASEKLFF.

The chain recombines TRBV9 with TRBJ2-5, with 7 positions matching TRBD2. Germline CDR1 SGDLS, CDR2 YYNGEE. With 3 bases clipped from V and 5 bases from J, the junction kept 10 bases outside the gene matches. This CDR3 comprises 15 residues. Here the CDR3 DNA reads TGTGCCAGCAGCGACCGGTCGGGAGCGGGGGAGACCCAGTACTTC. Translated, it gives CASSDRSGAGETQYF.

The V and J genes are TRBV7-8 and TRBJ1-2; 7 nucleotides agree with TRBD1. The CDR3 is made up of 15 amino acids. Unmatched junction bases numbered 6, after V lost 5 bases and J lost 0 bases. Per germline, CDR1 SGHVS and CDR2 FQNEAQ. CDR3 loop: CASSIRDSANYGYTF. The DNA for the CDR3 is TGTGCCAGCAGCATACGGGACAGTGCTAACTATGGCTACACCTTC.

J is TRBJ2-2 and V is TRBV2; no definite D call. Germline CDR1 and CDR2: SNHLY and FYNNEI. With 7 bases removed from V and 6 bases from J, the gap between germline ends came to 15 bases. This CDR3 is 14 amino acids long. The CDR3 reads CASTIEVGAGELFF. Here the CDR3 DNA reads TGTGCCAGCACCATCGAGGTCGGCGCCGGGGAGCTGTTTTTT.

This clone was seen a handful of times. The DNA for the CDR3 is TGCGCCAGCGGGGTAGGGCAGGGGATCACCGGGGAGCTGTTTTTT. Amino acids: CASGVGQGITGELFF. The V call is TRBV5-1, the J call TRBJ2-2, with D maybe TRBD1 (6 bases). CDR3 length: 15 residues. Germline loops: CDR1 SGHRS, CDR2 YFSETQ. The V end was cut by 7 bases, the J end by 4 bases, with 17 bases between.

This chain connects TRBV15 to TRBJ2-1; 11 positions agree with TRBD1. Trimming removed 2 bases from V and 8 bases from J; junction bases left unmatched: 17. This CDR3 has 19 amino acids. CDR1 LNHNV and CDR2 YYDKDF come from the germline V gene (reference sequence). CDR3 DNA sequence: TGTGCCACCAGCAGAAGCCCGGGGACAGGGGGTCTTTCGGGTTATGAGCAGTTCTTC. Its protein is CATSRSPGTGGLSGYEQFF.

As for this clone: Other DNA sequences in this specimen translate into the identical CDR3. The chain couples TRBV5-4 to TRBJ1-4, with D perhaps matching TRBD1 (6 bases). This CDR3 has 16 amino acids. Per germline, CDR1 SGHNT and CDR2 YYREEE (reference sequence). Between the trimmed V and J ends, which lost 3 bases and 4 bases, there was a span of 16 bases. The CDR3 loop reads CASSSRTVGNNEKLFF. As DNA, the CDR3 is TGTGCCAGCAGCTCCCGGACAGTAGGGAATAATGAAAAACTGTTTTTT.